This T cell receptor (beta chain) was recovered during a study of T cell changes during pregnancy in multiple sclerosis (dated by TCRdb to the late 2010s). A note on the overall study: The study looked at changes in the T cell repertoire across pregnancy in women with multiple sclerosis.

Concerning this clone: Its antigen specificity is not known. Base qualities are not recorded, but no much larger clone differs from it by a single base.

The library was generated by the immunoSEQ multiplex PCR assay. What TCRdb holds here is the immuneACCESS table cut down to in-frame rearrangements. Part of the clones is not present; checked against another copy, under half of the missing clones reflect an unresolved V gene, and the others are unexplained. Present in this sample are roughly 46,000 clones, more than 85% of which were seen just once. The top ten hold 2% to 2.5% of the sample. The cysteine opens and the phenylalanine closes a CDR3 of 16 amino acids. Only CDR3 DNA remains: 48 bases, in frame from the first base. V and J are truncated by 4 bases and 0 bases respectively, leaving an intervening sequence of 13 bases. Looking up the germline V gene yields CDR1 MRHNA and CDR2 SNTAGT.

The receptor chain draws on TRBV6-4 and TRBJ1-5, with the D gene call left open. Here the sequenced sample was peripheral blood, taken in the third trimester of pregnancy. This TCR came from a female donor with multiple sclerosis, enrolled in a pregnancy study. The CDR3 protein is CASSAARGTSNQPQHF. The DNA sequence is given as TGTGCCAGCAGTGCGGCCCGGGGAACTAGCAATCAGCCCCAGCATTTT.